This T cell receptor beta chain was sequenced for a study of post-analysis software for immune sequencing data. For this clonotype: What it recognizes is unknown.

General study results and limits: Diversity measured as normalized Chao1 was significantly lower in multiple sclerosis patients than in controls. TRBV5-6, TRBV5-1 and TRBV20-1 belonged to a set of roughly 5 TRBV segments that were more frequent in patients than controls. Co-batched samples clustered tightly together by F measure.

Germline V lookup: CDR1 KGHDR, CDR2 SFDVKD. This CDR3 region has 15 residues. Unique molecular identifiers were built into the TCR beta cDNA libraries. The T cell input of about 0.85 to 10 million gave about 500,000 cDNA molecules. Each CDR3 protein is one row after TCRdb ran MiXCR on the PCR reads. The data contain 750,000 to 900,000 distinct CDR3 sequences, 40% to 55% of them singletons. This chain joins TRBV24-1 and TRBJ2-4; 9 positions agree with TRBD1. Gene TRBJ2-7 matches the end of the DNA better, so the J call may be wrong. Sample: blood. This receptor was identified in a girl aged 10 to 17 with multiple sclerosis. CDR3 sequence reads: CATSESGTGPSEQYF. As DNA, the CDR3 is TGTGCCACCAGTGAGTCCGGGACAGGGCCCAGCGAGCAGTACTTC.